Each of the 21 T cell receptor beta chains below was sequenced from the same sample in a study of T cell responses to AZD1222 COVID-19 vaccine. Using immunoSEQ multiplex PCR, the repertoire was profiled, and TCRdb retains in-frame clones only, with some absent. The sample holds 130,000 to 150,000 clones, 90% to 95% seen once. The starting material was peripheral blood, obtained on day 0 of AZD1222 vaccination. The receptors originated from an adult in good health.

The J gene is TRBJ1-5, the V gene TRBV28; D ambiguous. V lost 7 bases and J lost 5, with 21 bases in between. The germline V gene encodes CDR1 MDHEN and CDR2 SYDVKM. The CDR3 covers 16 residues. This CDR3 is CASTTSGGVSDQPQHF. The CDR3 DNA is TGTGCCAGCACCACTAGCGGTGGGGTTTCTGATCAGCCCCAGCATTTT. Full variable domain (rest looked up from reference TRBV28 and TRBJ1-5): DVKVTQSSRYLVKRTGEKVFLECVQDMDHENMFWYRQDPGLGLRLIYFSYDVKMKEKGDIPEGYSVSREKKERFSLILESASTNQTSMYLCASTTSGGVSDQPQHFGDGTRLSIL.

The chain employs TRBV21-1 and TRBJ2-5. TRBV21-1 is a pseudogene segment. The CDR3 has 18 residues. The CDR3 here is CASSKGSCGRGVQETQYF. The CDR3 DNA reads TGTGCCAGCAGCAAAGGGAGCTGCGGAAGGGGGGTCCAAGAGACCCAGTACTTC.

A remark on this clone: Germline is not matched at one junction end, which may reflect a read error. Distinct nucleotide sequences in the sample also encode this CDR3. V gene TRBV30 combines with J gene TRBJ1-3; D not certain. This CDR3 comprises 12 residues. Germline V gene data show CDR1 as GTSNPN and CDR2 as SVGIG (reference sequence). CDR3 in amino acids: CAWSVAGNTIYF. CDR3 nucleotide sequence: TGTGCCTGGAGTGTAGCTGGGAACACCATATATTTT. The variable domain in full, completed from reference TRBV30 and TRBJ1-3, reads SQTIHQWPATLVQPVGSPLSLECTVEGTSNPNLYWYRQAAGRGLQLLFYSVGIGQISSEVPQNLSASRPQDRQFILSSKKLLLSDSGFYLCAWSVAGNTIYFGEGSWLTVV.

The J gene is TRBJ2-7, the V gene TRBV10-3; 16 bases agree with TRBD2. The CDR3 extends over 17 amino acids. Unmatched junction bases numbered 4, after V lost 3 bases and J lost 2 bases. Germline values: CDR1 ENHRY, CDR2 SYGVKD. The CDR3, as DNA: TGTGCCATCAGTGATGCCGGGACTAGCGGGAGGGCCTACGAGCAGTACTTC. It is translated as CAISDAGTSGRAYEQYF.

V gene TRBV5-1 combines with J gene TRBJ2-3, with 8 bases matching TRBD2. The V gene's germline CDR1 is SGHRS and CDR2 YFSETQ. The CDR3 is made up of 16 amino acids. Unmatched junction bases numbered 7, after V lost 0 bases and J lost 4 bases. The CDR3 loop reads CASSLGLGRVADTQYF. The CDR3 DNA follows: TGCGCCAGCAGCTTGGGTCTCGGGAGGGTTGCAGATACGCAGTATTTT.

V usage is TRBV7-8 and J usage is TRBJ1-2; D remains ambiguous. Between the trimmed V and J ends, which lost 2 bases and 2 bases, there was a span of 12 bases. Germline CDR1 SGHVS, CDR2 FQNEAQ. The CDR3 runs 15 residues. The CDR3 DNA reads TGTGCCAGCAGCTTACTAAGTGGCAGCAACTATGGCTACACCTTC. Translating it yields CASSLLSGSNYGYTF.

V usage is TRBV11-2 and J usage is TRBJ1-6, with 8 bases fitting TRBD1. The V gene end was trimmed by 1 base and the J gene end by 13 bases; junction bases not matched to a gene: 6. The germline V gene has CDR1 SGHAT and CDR2 FQNNGV. The CDR3 extends over 14 amino acids. The CDR3 DNA reads TGTGCCAGCAGCTTAGGGACAGGGCCCAGGCCCCTCCACTTT. Residues: CASSLGTGPRPLHF.

This clone was counted a single time. Other DNA sequences from this sample encode an identical CDR3 as well. The genes are TRBV5-6 and TRBJ1-1; TRBD1 is a possible D gene (6 bases). This CDR3 spans 13 amino acids. The V end was cut by 2 bases, the J end by 4 bases, with 9 bases between. Germline V CDR1 and CDR2: SGHDT, YYEEEE. The CDR3 sequence: CASSLGGGTEAFF. The CDR3 bases are TGTGCCAGCAGCTTAGGAGGGGGCACTGAAGCTTTCTTT.

The chain is built from TRBV23-1 and TRBJ1-1; D unclear. TRBV23-1 counts as an open reading frame of uncertain function. CDR3 size: 16 residues. Trimming cost V 0 bases and J 1 base, with 12 bases left between them. This CDR3 is CASSQSGHPGNTEAFF. The CDR3 DNA is TGCGCCAGCAGTCAATCGGGTCATCCAGGGAACACTGAAGCTTTCTTT.

This chain joins TRBV25-1 and TRBJ1-1, with 8 bases identical to TRBD1. Trimming cost V 4 bases and J 1 base; bases outside gene matches: 2. This CDR3 spans 14 amino acids. Germline V gives CDR1 MGHDK, CDR2 SYGVNS. The CDR3 region has the DNA TGTGCCAGCAGTGCCCAGGGGGCGAACACTGAAGCTTTCTTT. This encodes CASSAQGANTEAFF.

This clone was observed a single time. J is TRBJ2-7 and V is TRBV5-1; 7 bases map to TRBD1. The length of the CDR3 is 13 residues. The junction had 5 bases not matched to a gene; V was cut back by 2 bases and J by 6 bases. Germline CDR1 and CDR2: SGHRS and YFSETQ. CDR3: CASSLDRAGEQYF. CDR3 nucleotides: TGCGCCAGCAGCTTAGACAGGGCTGGCGAGCAGTACTTC. The full variable domain, with the rest looked up from reference TRBV5-1 and TRBJ2-7, is KAGVTQTPRYLIKTRGQQVTLSCSPISGHRSVSWYQQTPGQGLQFLFEYFSETQRNKGNFPGRFSGRQFSNSRSEMNVSTLELGDSALYLCASSLDRAGEQYFGPGTRLTVT.

The CDR3 nucleotides read TGTGCCAGCAGCCCCAGCGACATAACGTTGGACACTGAAGCTTTCTTT. Translation: CASSPSDITLDTEAFF. The genes are TRBV9 and TRBJ1-1; no definite D call. Germline V gives CDR1 SGDLS, CDR2 YYNGEE. CDR3 length: 16 residues. Trimming took off 4 bases at V and 3 bases at J, with 19 bases between the two ends.

The V gene is TRBV7-2, the J gene TRBJ1-1; 11 positions match TRBD1. V dropped 5 bases and J dropped 10; count of bases not matched to a gene: 9. The CDR3 extends over 14 amino acids. Per the germline V gene, CDR1 is SGHTA and CDR2 is FQGNSA. The CDR3 loop reads CASSIRRGQGGAFF. The CDR3 DNA reads as TGTGCCAGCAGCATCCGGAGGGGACAGGGGGGAGCTTTCTTT. Filled out from reference TRBV7-2 and TRBJ1-1, the complete variable domain reads GAGVSQSPSNKVTEKGKDVELRCDPISGHTALYWYRQSLGQGLEFLIYFQGNSAPDKSGLPSDRFSAERTGGSVSTLTIQRTQQEDSAVYLCASSIRRGQGGAFFGQGTRLTVV.

V gene TRBV19 combines with J gene TRBJ2-5; either TRBD1 or TRBD2 may supply D (5 bases each). With 6 bases removed from V and 4 bases from J, the gap between germline ends came to 12 bases. Germline CDR1 and CDR2: LNHDA and SQIVND (reference sequence). This CDR3 comprises 13 residues. In nucleotides, the CDR3 is TGTGCCAGTAGGGGGACCGTCCGAGAGACCCAGTACTTC. It encodes CASRGTVRETQYF.

This clone occurred once. The V and J genes are TRBV19 and TRBJ1-1, with unresolved D. The V and J ends lost 3 bases and 2 bases respectively, with 7 bases between them. This CDR3 has 13 amino acids. Germline CDR1 LNHDA, CDR2 SQIVND (reference sequence). The CDR3 reads CASSIGYNTEAFF. The CDR3 bases are TGTGCCAGTAGTATTGGTTATAACACTGAAGCTTTCTTT.

The J gene is TRBJ1-2, the V gene TRBV13; D gene ambiguous. V was clipped by 1 base and J by 5 bases, with 14 bases between them. The CDR3 sequence is 15 residues long. Germline-derived CDR1 and CDR2 are PRHDT and FYEKMQ (reference sequence). The CDR3 protein is CASSLVLSGNYGYTF. For the CDR3, the DNA is TGTGCCAGCAGCTTAGTCTTATCGGGGAATTATGGCTACACCTTC.

The rearrangement uses TRBV5-8 and TRBJ1-1; the D is unclear. Germline CDR1 reads SGHTS; CDR2 reads YDEGEE. The CDR3 consists of 14 residues. V lost 0 bases, J lost 1 base, and 7 bases lay in between. CDR3 in DNA: TGTGCCAGCAGCTTGGTACCCGGGAACACTGAAGCTTTCTTT. Translating it yields CASSLVPGNTEAFF.

CDR3: CASSPSGGLYNEQFF. The DNA of the CDR3 is TGTGCCAGCAGCCCTAGCGGGGGCCTCTACAATGAGCAGTTCTTC. The rearrangement uses TRBV7-7 and TRBJ2-1, with 10 bases matching TRBD2. The ends lost 5 bases at V and 3 bases at J; junction bases unmatched: 4. Germline-derived CDR1 and CDR2 are SSHAT and FNYEAQ (reference sequence). The length of the CDR3 is 15 residues.

The chain employs TRBV24-1 and TRBJ2-3; 9 bases fit TRBD1. V shed 6 bases and J 0 bases; nucleotides not matched to a gene: 3. This CDR3 is built from 15 residues. CDR1 is KGHDR and CDR2 is SFDVKD in the germline V gene. The CDR3 DNA is TGTGCCACCAGTTCGGGACAGGGAAGCACAGATACGCAGTATTTT. It encodes CATSSGQGSTDTQYF.

The rearrangement joins TRBV4-3 to TRBJ1-2; 7 bases agree with TRBD1. V dropped 3 bases and J dropped 4; count of bases not matched to a gene: 8. This CDR3 comprises 15 residues. Germline V CDR1 and CDR2: LGHNA, YSLEER. As DNA, the CDR3 is TGCGCCAGCAGCCACCGACAGGGATATGGCTATGGCTACACCTTC. This encodes CASSHRQGYGYGYTF.

This chain links TRBV9 with TRBJ2-7, with TRBD1 identical over 7 bases. J gave up 3 bases and V 6 bases, and 9 bases lay outside the gene matches. The CDR3 runs 14 residues. CDR1 and CDR2 (germline): SGDLS, YYNGEE. The CDR3: CASNRQGDFYEQYF. CDR3 DNA sequence: TGTGCCAGCAACAGACAGGGAGACTTCTACGAGCAGTACTTC.